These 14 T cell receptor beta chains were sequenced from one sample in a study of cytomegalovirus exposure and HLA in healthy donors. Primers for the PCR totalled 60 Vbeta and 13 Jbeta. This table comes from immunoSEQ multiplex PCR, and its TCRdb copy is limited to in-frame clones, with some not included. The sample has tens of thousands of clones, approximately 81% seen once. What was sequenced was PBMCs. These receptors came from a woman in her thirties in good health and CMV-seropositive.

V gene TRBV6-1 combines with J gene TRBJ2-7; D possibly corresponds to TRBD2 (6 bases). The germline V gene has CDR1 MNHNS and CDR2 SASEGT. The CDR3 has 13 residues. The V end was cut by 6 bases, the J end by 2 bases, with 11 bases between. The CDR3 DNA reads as TGTGCCAGCAGCAAGGGAGGAACCTACGAGCAGTACTTC. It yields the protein CASSKGGTYEQYF.

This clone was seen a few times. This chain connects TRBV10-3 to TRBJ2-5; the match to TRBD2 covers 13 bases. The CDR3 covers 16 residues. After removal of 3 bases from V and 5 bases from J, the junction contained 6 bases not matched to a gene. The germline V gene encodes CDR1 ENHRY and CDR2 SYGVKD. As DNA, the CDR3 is TGTGCCATCAGTGATAAGACTAGCGGGAGGTGGGAGACCCAGTACTTC. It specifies CAISDKTSGRWETQYF.

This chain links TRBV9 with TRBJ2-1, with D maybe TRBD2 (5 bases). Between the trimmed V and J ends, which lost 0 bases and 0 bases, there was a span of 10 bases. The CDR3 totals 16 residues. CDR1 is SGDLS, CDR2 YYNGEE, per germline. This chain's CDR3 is CASSVAEGASYNEQFF. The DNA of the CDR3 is TGTGCCAGCAGCGTAGCAGAGGGAGCCTCCTACAATGAGCAGTTCTTC.

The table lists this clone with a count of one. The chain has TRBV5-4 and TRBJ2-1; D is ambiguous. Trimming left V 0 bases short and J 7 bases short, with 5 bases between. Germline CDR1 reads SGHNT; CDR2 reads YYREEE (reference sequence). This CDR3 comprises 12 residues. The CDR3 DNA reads TGTGCCAGCAGCTTGGCCAGAAATGAGCAGTTCTTC. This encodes CASSLARNEQFF.

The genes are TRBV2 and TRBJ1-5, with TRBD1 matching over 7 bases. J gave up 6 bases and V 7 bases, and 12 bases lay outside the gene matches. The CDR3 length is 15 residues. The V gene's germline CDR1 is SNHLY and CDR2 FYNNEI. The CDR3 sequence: CASKGDGGGVQPQHF. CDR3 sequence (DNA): TGTGCCAGCAAGGGTGATGGAGGGGGCGTTCAGCCCCAGCATTTT. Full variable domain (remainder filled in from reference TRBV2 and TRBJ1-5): EPEVTQTPSHQVTQMGQEVILRCVPISNHLYFYWYRQILGQKVEFLVSFYNNEISEKSEIFDDQFSVERPDGSNFTLKIRSTKLEDSAMYFCASKGDGGGVQPQHFGDGTRLSIL.

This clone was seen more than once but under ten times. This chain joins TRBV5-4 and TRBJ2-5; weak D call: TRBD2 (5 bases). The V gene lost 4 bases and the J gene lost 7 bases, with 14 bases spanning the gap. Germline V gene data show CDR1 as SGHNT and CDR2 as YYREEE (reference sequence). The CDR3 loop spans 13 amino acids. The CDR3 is CASSRGIVGTQYF. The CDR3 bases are TGTGCCAGCAGCCGGGGAATCGTCGGGACCCAGTACTTC. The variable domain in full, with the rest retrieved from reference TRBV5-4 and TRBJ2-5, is ETGVTQSPTHLIKTRGQQVTLRCSSQSGHNTVSWYQQALGQGPQFIFQYYREEENGRGNFPPRFSGLQFPNYSSELNVNALELDDSALYLCASSRGIVGTQYFGPGTRLLVL.

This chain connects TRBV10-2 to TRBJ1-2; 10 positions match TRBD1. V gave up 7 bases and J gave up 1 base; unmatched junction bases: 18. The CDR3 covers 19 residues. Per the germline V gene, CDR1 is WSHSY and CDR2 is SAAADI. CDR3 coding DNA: TGCGCCAGCACAGCAATTTTCCGGGACAGGGGATTCGGTAACTATGGCTACACCTTC. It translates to CASTAIFRDRGFGNYGYTF.

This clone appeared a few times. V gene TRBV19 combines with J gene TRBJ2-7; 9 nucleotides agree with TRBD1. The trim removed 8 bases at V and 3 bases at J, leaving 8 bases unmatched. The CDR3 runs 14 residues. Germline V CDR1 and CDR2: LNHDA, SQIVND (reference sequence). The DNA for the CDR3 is TGTGCCAGTGGGCGGACAGGGGTGGACTACGAGCAGTACTTC. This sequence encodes CASGRTGVDYEQYF.

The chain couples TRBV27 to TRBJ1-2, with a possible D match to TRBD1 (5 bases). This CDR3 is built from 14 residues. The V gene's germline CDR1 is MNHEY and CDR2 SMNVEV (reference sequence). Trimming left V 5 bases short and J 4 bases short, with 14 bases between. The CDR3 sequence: CASSPGDGRYGYTF. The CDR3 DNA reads TGTGCCAGCAGTCCGGGGGACGGTCGCTATGGCTACACCTTC.

Here the CDR3 DNA reads TGTGCCACCAGCAGAGGGGGGGGGCGGACCTATGGCTACACCTTC. This gives the protein CATSRGGGRTYGYTF. This chain uses TRBV15 with TRBJ1-2; D may be TRBD1 (6 bases). Deletions cut 1 base from V and 4 bases from J, with 13 bases between. CDR1 and CDR2 (germline): LNHNV, YYDKDF (reference sequence). CDR3 size: 15 residues.

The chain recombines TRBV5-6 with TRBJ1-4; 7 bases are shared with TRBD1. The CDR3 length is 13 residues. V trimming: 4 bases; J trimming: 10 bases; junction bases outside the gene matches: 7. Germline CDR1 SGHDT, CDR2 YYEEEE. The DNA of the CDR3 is TGTGCCAGCAGCCCCGACAGGGTGGGAAAACTGTTTTTT. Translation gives CASSPDRVGKLFF.

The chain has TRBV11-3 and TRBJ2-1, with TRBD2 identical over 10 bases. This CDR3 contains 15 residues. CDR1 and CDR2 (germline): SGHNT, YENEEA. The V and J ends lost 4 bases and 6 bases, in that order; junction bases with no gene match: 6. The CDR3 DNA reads TGTGCCAGCAGCTCGGGACTAGCGAGAGGCAATGAGCAGTTCTTC. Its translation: CASSSGLARGNEQFF.

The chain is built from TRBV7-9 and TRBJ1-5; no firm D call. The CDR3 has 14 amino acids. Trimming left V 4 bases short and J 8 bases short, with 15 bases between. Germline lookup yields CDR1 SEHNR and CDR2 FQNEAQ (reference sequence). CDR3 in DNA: TGTGCCAGCAGCTCTAACCAATATCTTGAGCCCCAGCATTTT. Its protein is CASSSNQYLEPQHF.

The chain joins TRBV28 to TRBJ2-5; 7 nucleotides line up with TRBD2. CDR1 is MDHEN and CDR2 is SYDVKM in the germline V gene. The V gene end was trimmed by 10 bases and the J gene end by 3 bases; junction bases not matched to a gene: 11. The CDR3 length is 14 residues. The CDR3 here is CATKKAGEEETQYF. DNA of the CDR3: TGTGCCACCAAGAAGGCGGGAGAGGAAGAGACCCAGTACTTC.